Following are 30 T cell receptor beta chains from one sample sequenced in a study of OX40 agonist ivuxolimab in advanced cancers. TCRdb keeps only in-frame clones here, not all; method: immunoSEQ multiplex PCR. The table has some 30,000 clones, about 80% seen once; the top ten hold roughly 14%. The sample here was CD4+ or CD8+ T cells sorted from blood, taken in a trial of the OX40 agonist ivuxolimab. These receptors came from an adult with an advanced solid tumor such as melanoma, head and neck, liver or kidney cancer.

This clone was detected once. The chain recombines TRBV30 with TRBJ2-7; 7 bases match TRBD1. With 0 bases clipped from V and 2 bases from J, the junction kept 4 bases outside the gene matches. CDR1 and CDR2 from the germline V gene are GTSNPN and SVGIG (reference sequence). The CDR3 runs to 14 residues. Here the CDR3 reads CAWSVEGTAYEQYF. The CDR3 DNA reads as TGTGCCTGGAGTGTGGAAGGGACAGCCTACGAGCAGTACTTC.

This chain joins TRBV5-1 and TRBJ1-1; D gene ambiguous. Trimming pared 0 bases from V and 2 bases from J, leaving 5 bases between. The germline V gene encodes CDR1 SGHRS and CDR2 YFSETQ. The CDR3 loop spans 13 amino acids. The CDR3, as DNA: TGCGCCAGCAGCTTGGAAACTAACACTGAAGCTTTCTTT. Protein product: CASSLETNTEAFF.

The chain carries TRBV10-3 and TRBJ2-3; no clear D gene. V was trimmed by 2 bases and J by 2 bases, leaving 8 bases between them. The CDR3 runs to 14 residues. Looked up from germline, CDR1 is ENHRY and CDR2 is SYGVKD. DNA of the CDR3: TGTGCCATCAGTGAGGAGGAGAACACAGATACGCAGTATTTT. Residues: CAISEEENTDTQYF.

The chain is built from TRBV2 and TRBJ2-3; tentative D call: TRBD2 (5 bases). This CDR3 has 12 residues. V lost 7 bases to trimming and J lost 4 bases, with 9 bases between them. Germline V CDR1 and CDR2: SNHLY, FYNNEI. The CDR3 DNA sequence: TGTGCCAGCACGCGGGTCCCAGATACGCAGTATTTT. Translated, it gives CASTRVPDTQYF.

This chain links TRBV11-2 with TRBJ2-2, with 8 bases matching TRBD2. Unmatched junction bases numbered 11, after V lost 1 base and J lost 4 bases. The germline CDR1 and CDR2 sequences are SGHAT and FQNNGV. The length of the CDR3 is 18 residues. The CDR3 sequence is CASSLAVSRGGRTGELFF. CDR3 DNA: TGTGCCAGCAGCTTAGCAGTCTCCCGCGGGGGGCGCACCGGGGAGCTGTTTTTT. The whole variable domain, remainder taken from reference TRBV11-2 and TRBJ2-2, is EAGVAQSPRYKIIEKRQSVAFWCNPISGHATLYWYQQILGQGPKLLIQFQNNGVVDDSQLPKDRFSAERLKGVDSTLKIQPAKLEDSAVYLCASSLAVSRGGRTGELFFGEGSRLTVL.

The chain uses TRBV5-1 and TRBJ2-1; 7 bases map to TRBD1. Germline V lookup: CDR1 SGHRS, CDR2 YFSETQ. The junction had 2 bases not matched to a gene; V was cut back by 4 bases and J by 1 base. This CDR3 spans 14 amino acids. This chain's CDR3 is CASSPGQSYNEQFF. DNA of the CDR3: TGCGCCAGCAGCCCGGGACAGTCCTACAATGAGCAGTTCTTC. Combining the CDR3 with reference TRBV5-1 and TRBJ2-1 gives the whole variable domain KAGVTQTPRYLIKTRGQQVTLSCSPISGHRSVSWYQQTPGQGLQFLFEYFSETQRNKGNFPGRFSGRQFSNSRSEMNVSTLELGDSALYLCASSPGQSYNEQFFGPGTRLTVL.

This clone occurred once. The chain is built from TRBV30 and TRBJ2-2; D not resolved. This CDR3 has 13 amino acids. CDR1 and CDR2 from the germline V gene are GTSNPN and SVGIG (reference sequence). With 0 bases removed from V and 5 bases from J, the gap between germline ends came to 7 bases. CDR3 in DNA: TGTGCCTGGAGTGTGGATGGGACCGGGGAGCTGTTTTTT. Translated, it gives CAWSVDGTGELFF. The variable domain in full, completed from reference TRBV30 and TRBJ2-2, reads SQTIHQWPATLVQPVGSPLSLECTVEGTSNPNLYWYRQAAGRGLQLLFYSVGIGQISSEVPQNLSASRPQDRQFILSSKKLLLSDSGFYLCAWSVDGTGELFFGEGSRLTVL.

The rearrangement uses TRBV5-1 and TRBJ2-4; D may correspond to TRBD1 or TRBD2 (5 bases each). The CDR3 extends over 13 amino acids. Germline CDR1 SGHRS, CDR2 YFSETQ. The V end was cut by 4 bases, the J end by 7 bases, with 12 bases between. CDR3 nucleotides: TGCGCCAGCAGCGTCGGGACGCGTAACATTCAGTACTTC. It codes for CASSVGTRNIQYF.

V is TRBV9 and J is TRBJ2-5, with 7 bases fitting TRBD1. Germline V lookup: CDR1 SGDLS, CDR2 YYNGEE. V dropped 0 bases and J dropped 2; count of bases not matched to a gene: 4. This CDR3 has 15 residues. The CDR3, as DNA: TGTGCCAGCAGCGTAGGGGGACAGAAACAAGAGACCCAGTACTTC. Its translation is CASSVGGQKQETQYF. Full variable domain (missing parts from reference TRBV9 and TRBJ2-5): DSGVTQTPKHLITATGQRVTLRCSPRSGDLSVYWYQQSLDQGLQFLIQYYNGEERAKGNILERFSAQQFPDLHSELNLSSLELGDSALYFCASSVGGQKQETQYFGPGTRLLVL.

The chain couples TRBV5-6 to TRBJ1-2, with 7 bases matching TRBD1. Germline values: CDR1 SGHDT, CDR2 YYEEEE. With 3 bases clipped from V and 4 bases from J, the junction kept 3 bases outside the gene matches. The CDR3 length is 13 residues. CDR3 loop: CASSSGDSYGYTF. Here the CDR3 DNA reads TGTGCCAGCAGCTCGGGGGACAGCTATGGCTACACCTTC.

CDR3 sequence (DNA): TGTGCCAGCAGCCCGACAGGGGTTGCGAGCTATGGCTACACCTTC. Protein sequence: CASSPTGVASYGYTF. This rearrangement joins TRBV6-6 to TRBJ1-2; TRBD1 aligns across 8 bases. Germline CDR1 MNHNY, CDR2 SVGAGI (reference sequence). The CDR3 consists of 15 residues. The trim removed 6 bases at V and 4 bases at J, leaving 10 bases unmatched.

This clone appeared a single time. The rearrangement uses TRBV7-8 and TRBJ2-1, with TRBD1 matching 11 bases. Germline CDR1 reads SGHVS; CDR2 reads FQNEAQ. V dropped 5 bases and J dropped 8; count of bases not matched to a gene: 8. This CDR3 comprises 15 residues. DNA of the CDR3: TGTGCCAGCAGCCGCTGGACAGGGGGCTTGGATGAGCAGTTCTTC. This gives the protein CASSRWTGGLDEQFF.

This clone is a singleton in its sample. The chain recombines TRBV28 with TRBJ1-1; D remains unclear. The CDR3 has 14 residues. Trimming removed 7 bases from V and 0 bases from J, with 12 bases in between. CDR1 and CDR2 from the germline V gene are MDHEN and SYDVKM. CDR3 sequence reads: CASKETNMNTEAFF. DNA for the CDR3: TGTGCCAGCAAAGAGACAAACATGAACACTGAAGCTTTCTTT.

The chain employs TRBV28 and TRBJ1-5, with a weak D call TRBD1 (6 bases). The V gene lost 7 bases and the J gene lost 3 bases, with 16 bases spanning the gap. The length of the CDR3 is 15 residues. CDR1 is MDHEN and CDR2 is SYDVKM in the germline V gene. The CDR3 reads CASNPTGFNNQPQHF. CDR3 nucleotides: TGTGCCAGCAACCCGACAGGATTTAACAATCAGCCCCAGCATTTT. Full variable domain (rest looked up from reference TRBV28 and TRBJ1-5): DVKVTQSSRYLVKRTGEKVFLECVQDMDHENMFWYRQDPGLGLRLIYFSYDVKMKEKGDIPEGYSVSREKKERFSLILESASTNQTSMYLCASNPTGFNNQPQHFGDGTRLSIL.

This chain joins TRBV10-1 and TRBJ2-5; D gene ambiguous. Germline assignment: CDR1 WNHNN and CDR2 SYGVQD (reference sequence). V lost 0 bases and J lost 2, with 13 bases in between. The CDR3 consists of 16 residues. CDR3 nucleotide sequence: TGCGCCAGCAGTGAGTCAGGCCTGGGGTATCAAGAGACCCAGTACTTC. Its protein is CASSESGLGYQETQYF.

The chain links TRBV19 to TRBJ2-7; 9 nucleotides match TRBD1. Germline CDR1 LNHDA, CDR2 SQIVND (reference sequence). The CDR3 has 15 amino acids. V shed 5 bases, J shed 4 bases, and the junction held 9 bases outside the gene matches. The CDR3 nucleotides read TGTGCCAGTAGTCCCTCCGGGACAGGGATTTACGAGCAGTACTTC. This sequence encodes CASSPSGTGIYEQYF.

The CDR3 loop is CASSLGDRDRYTF. The CDR3 region has the DNA TGCGCCAGCAGCTTGGGGGACAGGGACCGCTACACCTTC. J is TRBJ1-2 and V is TRBV5-1, with 9 bases aligning to TRBD1. The CDR3 is made up of 13 amino acids. The junction had 3 bases not matched to a gene; V was cut back by 0 bases and J by 9 bases. CDR1 is SGHRS, CDR2 YFSETQ, per germline.

V is TRBV5-1 and J is TRBJ1-3; possibly TRBD1 for D (5 bases). V was pared by 4 bases and J by 3 bases, with 11 bases between. The CDR3 consists of 14 residues. Germline V lookup: CDR1 SGHRS, CDR2 YFSETQ. CDR3 nucleotide sequence: TGCGCCAGCAGCCCGCAGGGACTTGGAAACACCATATATTTT. It specifies CASSPQGLGNTIYF.

This clone is medium-sized by share. The V gene is TRBV13, the J gene TRBJ1-1; D may be TRBD1 (6 bases). CDR3 length: 15 residues. Germline V CDR1 and CDR2: PRHDT, FYEKMQ (reference sequence). V was cut by 5 bases and J by 1 base, with 14 bases left in between. The CDR3 protein is CASSIRQTGNTEAFF. CDR3 DNA sequence: TGTGCCAGCAGCATACGACAGACAGGGAACACTGAAGCTTTCTTT.

The chain joins TRBV25-1 to TRBJ1-1; D is perhaps TRBD1 (6 bases). Germline CDR1 MGHDK, CDR2 SYGVNS. Trimming stripped 2 bases from V and 5 bases from J, with 21 bases between. The length of the CDR3 is 17 residues. The CDR3 sequence is CASSEGITGRKETEAFF. CDR3 bases: TGTGCCAGCAGTGAAGGTATAACAGGGAGAAAAGAGACTGAAGCTTTCTTT.

This clone was detected only once. The rearrangement uses TRBV10-3 and TRBJ2-2; 7 bases map to TRBD1. Germline loops: CDR1 ENHRY, CDR2 SYGVKD. The CDR3 is made up of 14 amino acids. Losses at the gene ends were 6 bases for V and 5 bases for J; bases not matched to a gene: 6. The CDR3, as DNA: TGTGCCATCAGCGAACAGGGGAAGACCGGGGAGCTGTTTTTT. Translating gives CAISEQGKTGELFF.

This clone turned up a few times. The V and J genes are TRBV2 and TRBJ1-6; 8 bases are shared with TRBD1. Trimming cost V 6 bases and J 5 bases; bases outside gene matches: 9. Per germline, CDR1 SNHLY and CDR2 FYNNEI. The CDR3 contains 16 residues. The CDR3 loop reads CASRRRTGSDNSPLHF. CDR3 coding DNA: TGTGCCAGCAGGAGACGGACAGGGTCGGATAATTCACCCCTCCACTTT.

The rearrangement links TRBV19 to TRBJ1-5; no clear D. This CDR3 is built from 13 residues. Between the trimmed V and J ends, which lost 2 bases and 6 bases, there was a span of 8 bases. CDR1 and CDR2 (germline): LNHDA, SQIVND (reference sequence). This CDR3 is CASSIMELQPQHF. The CDR3 bases are TGTGCCAGTAGTATAATGGAACTTCAGCCCCAGCATTTT.

CDR3 residues: CASSLTSGGDLNTGELFF. The CDR3 nucleotides read TGTGCCAGCAGCCTTACTAGCGGGGGCGACCTAAACACCGGGGAGCTGTTTTTT. The V and J genes are TRBV11-2 and TRBJ2-2; 11 nucleotides match TRBD2. Trimming took 5 bases from V and 2 from J; bases not matched to a gene: 10. Germline assignment: CDR1 SGHAT and CDR2 FQNNGV. The CDR3 totals 18 residues.

This clone came up a few times. The gene calls are TRBV6-1 and TRBJ1-4; 8 bases fit TRBD1. J gave up 5 bases and V 6 bases, and 2 bases lay outside the gene matches. There are 13 residues in the CDR3. In germline, CDR1 is MNHNS, CDR2 SASEGT. The CDR3 coding sequence is TGTGCCAGCAGGAGGACAGGGAATGAAAAACTGTTTTTT. This sequence encodes CASRRTGNEKLFF.

This sequence joins TRBV5-1 and TRBJ1-1, with D hard to call. The CDR3 totals 13 residues. Trimming took off 4 bases at V and 0 bases at J, with 7 bases between the two ends. Per the germline V gene, CDR1 is SGHRS and CDR2 is YFSETQ. CDR3 DNA: TGCGCCAGCAGCATCGACTTGAACACTGAAGCTTTCTTT. It specifies CASSIDLNTEAFF.

This sequence joins TRBV6-5 and TRBJ2-5; D is tentatively TRBD1 or TRBD2 (5 bases each). CDR1 is MNHEY, CDR2 SVGAGI, per germline. The germline V and J ends were trimmed by 2 bases and 4 bases, with 14 bases remaining between them. This CDR3 spans 15 amino acids. The CDR3, as DNA: TGTGCCAGCAGTTACAGGCAGGGAGATGGAGAGACCCAGTACTTC. This sequence encodes CASSYRQGDGETQYF.

This chain links TRBV30 with TRBJ1-3, with a tentative D call TRBD1 (5 bases). This CDR3 spans 15 amino acids. The germline V and J ends were trimmed by 2 bases and 2 bases, with 13 bases remaining between them. Germline CDR1 reads GTSNPN; CDR2 reads SVGIG (reference sequence). The CDR3 is CAWSYGGRPGNTIYF. The CDR3 nucleotides read TGTGCCTGGAGTTACGGGGGGAGGCCTGGAAACACCATATATTTT.

V and J are TRBV18 and TRBJ1-2; 9 bases map to TRBD1. V lost 2 bases to trimming and J lost 2 bases; unmatched junction nucleotides: 3. This CDR3 region has 15 residues. Germline values: CDR1 KGHSH, CDR2 LQKENI. CDR3 sequence reads: CASSPSGQGNYGYTF. In DNA, the CDR3 is TGTGCCAGCTCACCATCGGGACAGGGCAACTATGGCTACACCTTC.

V and J are TRBV5-4 and TRBJ2-7; D not certain. This CDR3 has 17 residues. Trimming shortened V by 2 bases and J by 3 bases, and 21 bases separated the two germline ends. The germline gives CDR1 SGHNT, CDR2 YYREEE (reference sequence). The DNA of the CDR3 is TGTGCCAGCAGCTTCGAACCAGGCTCTGGATCCCTCTACGAGCAGTACTTC. Translation: CASSFEPGSGSLYEQYF.